One sample yielded the 14 T cell receptor beta chains listed below, sequenced in a study of Ad26.COV2.S vaccination and SARS-CoV-2 variants. As to treatment: some 20 received Ad26.COV2.S at low or high dose, single or two shots; about 5 received placebo; per-sample allocation not given. Day 63 after the first injection of vaccine or placebo was the sampling time. The method was immunoSEQ multiplex PCR; TCRdb's version includes in-frame clones alone and lacks a portion of them. The data hold roughly 700,000 clones, with roughly nine tenths observed a single time. The sample consisted of peripheral blood, taken in a trial of Ad26.COV2.S vaccine versus placebo. The receptors come from a person between 18 and 60 years old who received the Ad26.COV2.S COVID-19 vaccine or a placebo.

The gene calls are TRBV30 and TRBJ2-5; 8 nucleotides agree with TRBD2. Germline V gene sequence: CDR1 GTSNPN, CDR2 SVGIG (reference sequence). V lost 3 bases, J lost 0 bases, and 6 bases stayed unmatched. CDR3 length: 15 amino acids. This CDR3 reads CAWSLTSGHQETQYF. CDR3 DNA sequence: TGTGCCTGGAGCCTCACTAGCGGCCACCAAGAGACCCAGTACTTC.

The V gene is TRBV10-3, the J gene TRBJ1-4; D remains ambiguous. V shed 3 bases and J shed 13 bases, with 12 bases lying between them. CDR1 and CDR2 (germline): ENHRY, SYGVKD. The CDR3 runs to 12 residues. The CDR3 loop is CAISEEFGVLFF. The CDR3 nucleotides are TGTGCCATCAGTGAAGAATTTGGTGTACTGTTTTTT.

The sample holds a few counts of this clone. J is TRBJ1-1 and V is TRBV5-4, with D hard to call. CDR1 is SGHNT, CDR2 YYREEE, per germline (reference sequence). Trimming took off 4 bases at V and 4 bases at J, with 8 bases between the two ends. The CDR3 consists of 12 residues. The CDR3 bases are TGTGCCAGCAGCCTACAAGCCACTGAAGCTTTCTTT. This translates into CASSLQATEAFF.

Details on this clone: The same CDR3 can be traced to other DNA sequences in this sample. V and J are TRBV20-1 and TRBJ2-1, with a weak D call TRBD2 (5 bases). The germline gives CDR1 DFQATT, CDR2 SNEGSKA (reference sequence). V was cut by 5 bases and J by 7 bases, with 9 bases left in between. This CDR3 is built from 11 residues. In DNA form, the CDR3 reads TGCAGTGCTTCCGGAGGAAATGAGCAGTTCTTC. Translated: CSASGGNEQFF.

CDR3 protein: CASSPQRSVYNEQFF. The CDR3 nucleotides are TGTGCCAGCAGCCCTCAACGGAGTGTTTACAATGAGCAGTTCTTC. The chain links TRBV13 to TRBJ2-1, with D unresolved. There are 15 residues in the CDR3. The V end was cut by 5 bases, the J end by 4 bases, with 15 bases between. Germline V gene lookup returns CDR1 PRHDT and CDR2 FYEKMQ (reference sequence).

The J gene is TRBJ2-3, the V gene TRBV12-5; a possible D gene is TRBD1 (5 bases). V lost 3 bases and J lost 1, with 11 bases in between. This CDR3 contains 15 residues. Germline CDR1 and CDR2: LGHNT and FRNRAP. The CDR3 is CASGLGETGTDTQYF. The CDR3 coding sequence is TGTGCTAGTGGTTTAGGAGAGACAGGCACAGATACGCAGTATTTT.

This chain uses TRBV5-4 with TRBJ2-3, with 15 bases aligning to TRBD2. Germline CDR1 is SGHNT and CDR2 is YYREEE (reference sequence). This CDR3 contains 18 residues. Trimming at V came to 4 bases and at J to 0 bases, leaving 6 bases not matched to a gene. The DNA for the CDR3 is TGTGCCAGCAGCAGGACTAGCGGGGGGGCCTTGAGCACAGATACGCAGTATTTT. Its protein is CASSRTSGGALSTDTQYF.

The chain carries TRBV18 and TRBJ2-1; 7 bases agree with TRBD2. Germline V gene sequence: CDR1 KGHSH, CDR2 LQKENI. The CDR3 runs 14 residues. The J segment lost 9 bases and the V segment lost 6 bases, leaving 11 bases of the junction unmatched. CDR3 sequence reads: CASSRPAGDGEQFF. For the CDR3, the DNA is TGTGCCAGCTCCCGCCCTGCGGGGGACGGTGAGCAGTTCTTC. Full variable domain (outside the CDR3, taken from reference TRBV18 and TRBJ2-1): NAGVMQNPRHLVRRRGQEARLRCSPMKGHSHVYWYRQLPEEGLKFMVYLQKENIIDESGMPKERFSAEFPKEGPSILRIQQVVRGDSAAYFCASSRPAGDGEQFFGPGTRLTVL.

The genes are TRBV19 and TRBJ1-1, with D perhaps matching TRBD1 (5 bases). The CDR3 loop spans 16 amino acids. Germline CDR1 LNHDA, CDR2 SQIVND (reference sequence). The ends were cut back, 1 base at V and 8 bases at J, with 20 bases in the middle. The CDR3 nucleotides read TGTGCCAGTAGTATAGGCCCGGGGGAGTATAGCTTGGAAGCTTTCTTT. Protein sequence: CASSIGPGEYSLEAFF.

This clone occurred once. The CDR3 loop reads CASSPSGQGNTEAFF. Written as DNA, the CDR3 is TGTGCCAGCAGCCCATCGGGACAGGGGAACACTGAAGCTTTCTTT. The chain uses TRBV7-2 and TRBJ1-1; TRBD1 matches 9 bases. The CDR3 is 15 residues long. J was trimmed by 1 base and V by 5 bases; bases with no gene match: 5. CDR1 and CDR2 from the germline V gene are SGHTA and FQGNSA.

CDR3 bases: TGTGCCAGCAACCCCCGAGGGACAGGGGGGGAAAAACTGTTTTTT. Protein sequence: CASNPRGTGGEKLFF. This rearrangement joins TRBV11-2 to TRBJ1-4; the match to TRBD1 covers 11 bases. This CDR3 spans 15 amino acids. Germline V CDR1 and CDR2: SGHAT, FQNNGV. V lost 7 bases and J lost 8; bases outside the gene matches: 9.

This rearrangement joins TRBV18 to TRBJ2-3; 7 bases are a match to TRBD1. There are 15 residues in the CDR3. The V gene end was trimmed by 1 base and the J gene end by 5 bases; junction bases not matched to a gene: 6. Germline V gives CDR1 KGHSH, CDR2 LQKENI. CDR3 in amino acids: CASSPQGASGDTQYF. Here the CDR3 DNA reads TGTGCCAGCTCACCACAGGGGGCTTCAGGAGATACGCAGTATTTT.

The rearrangement uses TRBV6-1 and TRBJ2-2; 10 bases align to TRBD1. The length of the CDR3 is 16 residues. The V gene end was trimmed by 4 bases and the J gene end by 3 bases; junction bases not matched to a gene: 5. Germline CDR1 MNHNS, CDR2 SASEGT. The CDR3 here is CASSGGQGTDTGELFF. The CDR3 nucleotides read TGTGCCAGCAGTGGGGGACAGGGGACTGACACCGGGGAGCTGTTTTTT.

The chain employs TRBV10-3 and TRBJ1-6; 9 bases fit TRBD1. The CDR3 runs 15 residues. Losses at the gene ends were 4 bases for V and 8 bases for J; bases not matched to a gene: 6. Germline V gene sequence: CDR1 ENHRY, CDR2 SYGVKD. CDR3 in amino acids: CAISVTGGFDSPLHF. In nucleotides, the CDR3 is TGTGCCATCAGTGTGACAGGGGGTTTTGATTCACCCCTCCACTTT.